The 23 T cell receptor beta chains presented below share a single source sample, sequenced in a study of blood T cell repertoires in COVID-19. Assay: immunoSEQ multiplex PCR; the TCRdb copy retains only in-frame clones and omits some. The table lists approximately 220,000 clones, approximately 83% of them singletons. Sequenced material: peripheral blood. The receptors were gathered from a woman aged 55-70 years with acute or convalescent COVID-19.

In its sample, this clone was seen once. The chain links TRBV28 to TRBJ2-1, with D maybe TRBD2 (5 bases). Germline V gene data show CDR1 as MDHEN and CDR2 as SYDVKM. The CDR3 runs 13 residues. V dropped 2 bases and J dropped 8 bases, with 10 bases sitting between them. CDR3 bases: TGTGCCAGCAGTTTAAACTCGGGGTATGAGCAGTTCTTC. Protein sequence: CASSLNSGYEQFF.

This chain links TRBV29-1 with TRBJ1-2; the D gene is possibly TRBD1 (6 bases). This CDR3 is built from 12 residues. Trimming took 2 bases from V and 4 from J, leaving 8 bases between them. Germline V gives CDR1 SQVTM, CDR2 ANQGSEA. Here the CDR3 DNA reads TGCAGCGTTGAACAGGGGTTCTATGGCTACACCTTC. It yields the protein CSVEQGFYGYTF.

The V call is TRBV4-1, the J call TRBJ1-6; D unresolved. The germline V gene has CDR1 MGHRA and CDR2 YSYEKL. V lost 6 bases to trimming and J lost 6 bases, with 15 bases between them. The CDR3 loop spans 15 amino acids. The CDR3 reads CASRPAGGFNSPLHF. The CDR3, as DNA: TGCGCCAGCAGGCCCGCAGGAGGATTTAATTCACCCCTCCACTTT.

This clone was seen once. The chain employs TRBV7-9 and TRBJ1-2, with 7 bases aligning to TRBD1. The CDR3 is 13 residues long. V was clipped by 6 bases and J by 4 bases; unmatched bases: 5. The germline V gene has CDR1 SEHNR and CDR2 FQNEAQ (reference sequence). The CDR3 region is CASSFSGGYGYTF. The CDR3 DNA follows: TGTGCCAGCAGTTTCTCAGGGGGCTATGGCTACACCTTC. Based on the CDR3 plus reference TRBV7-9 and TRBJ1-2, the full variable domain is DTGVSQNPRHKITKRGQNVTFRCDPISEHNRLYWYRQTLGQGPEFLTYFQNEAQLEKSRLLSDRFSAERPKGSFSTLEIQRTEQGDSAMYLCASSFSGGYGYTFGSGTRLTVV.

The gene calls are TRBV7-2 and TRBJ1-1, with unresolved D. In germline, CDR1 is SGHTA, CDR2 FQGNSA. The CDR3 extends over 12 amino acids. V lost 4 bases, J lost 6 bases, and 9 bases lay in between. The CDR3, as DNA: TGTGCCAGCAGCTGGTCCCAGGCTGAAGCTTTCTTT. Residues: CASSWSQAEAFF.

The chain employs TRBV7-9 and TRBJ2-7, with TRBD2 identical over 7 bases. The ends lost 3 bases at V and 9 bases at J; junction bases unmatched: 11. The germline CDR1 and CDR2 sequences are SEHNR and FQNEAQ (reference sequence). The CDR3 runs to 14 residues. The CDR3 DNA reads TGTGCCAGCAGCTTGGCAGGACTAGGCCCCTTGCAGTACTTC. Amino acid sequence: CASSLAGLGPLQYF.

This chain connects TRBV5-1 to TRBJ2-7; maybe TRBD2 (6 bases). CDR3 length equals 15 residues. Trimming took off 3 bases at V and 8 bases at J, with 21 bases between the two ends. Germline V gene data show CDR1 as SGHRS and CDR2 as YFSETQ. The CDR3 nucleotides are TGCGCCAGCAGCTCCCCCGTAGGGACTGGAAACCAGCAGTACTTC. Translation: CASSSPVGTGNQQYF.

This clone was observed a single time. The chain is built from TRBV19 and TRBJ1-2; D gene ambiguous. Trimming took 3 bases from V and 7 from J, leaving 9 bases between them. The CDR3 extends over 12 amino acids. CDR1 and CDR2 (germline): LNHDA, SQIVND (reference sequence). Here the CDR3 reads CASSIGLTGYTF. Written as DNA, the CDR3 is TGTGCCAGTAGTATTGGGCTTACTGGCTACACCTTC. Together with reference TRBV19 and TRBJ1-2, the CDR3 gives the full variable domain: DGGITQSPKYLFRKEGQNVTLSCEQNLNHDAMYWYRQDPGQGLRLIYYSQIVNDFQKGDIAEGYSVSREKKESFPLTVTSAQKNPTAFYLCASSIGLTGYTFGSGTRLTVV.

The V and J genes are TRBV28 and TRBJ1-2; 12 bases match TRBD1. Per germline, CDR1 MDHEN and CDR2 SYDVKM. This CDR3 comprises 13 residues. J gave up 14 bases and V 6 bases, and 10 bases lay outside the gene matches. CDR3 in DNA: TGTGCCAGCAGCTCCGGGACAGGGGGCCGAGGGACCTTC. Translation gives CASSSGTGGRGTF.

This clone was found a few times. The chain combines TRBV5-6 with TRBJ2-3; 8 positions match TRBD2. The germline CDR1 and CDR2 sequences are SGHDT and YYEEEE. V trimming: 0 bases; J trimming: 1 base; junction bases outside the gene matches: 4. CDR3 size: 16 residues. CDR3 sequence reads: CASSLGAGGRTDTQYF. CDR3 sequence (DNA): TGTGCCAGCAGCTTGGGTGCGGGGGGCCGCACAGATACGCAGTATTTT.

V and J are TRBV4-1 and TRBJ2-1; D is unresolved. V was clipped by 1 base and J by 8 bases, with 9 bases between them. The CDR3 covers 13 residues. Germline V lookup: CDR1 MGHRA, CDR2 YSYEKL. The CDR3 DNA is TGCGCCAGCAGCCAAGTGGCCGTCGATGAGCAGTTCTTC. Translating gives CASSQVAVDEQFF.

The chain combines TRBV19 with TRBJ1-1, with 9 nucleotides matching TRBD1. The CDR3 spans 14 residues. CDR1 and CDR2 from the germline V gene are LNHDA and SQIVND (reference sequence). The J segment lost 4 bases and the V segment lost 7 bases, leaving 7 bases of the junction unmatched. The CDR3 DNA is TGTGCCAGTATTACAGGGGGCTGGGGCACTGAAGCTTTCTTT. Its protein product is CASITGGWGTEAFF.

V is TRBV4-2 and J is TRBJ1-3; D may be TRBD1 (5 bases). CDR1 is LGHNA, CDR2 YNFKEQ, per germline. There are 17 residues in the CDR3. V was shortened by 1 base and J by 1 base, with 14 bases between the two germline ends. CDR3 sequence reads: CASSQGGLLRSGNTIYF. Written as DNA, the CDR3 is TGTGCCAGCAGCCAAGGGGGACTTCTTAGATCTGGAAACACCATATATTTT.

This sequence joins TRBV2 and TRBJ1-3; a possible D gene is TRBD1 (5 bases). The V gene's germline CDR1 is SNHLY and CDR2 FYNNEI. The CDR3 has 13 residues. Between the trimmed V and J ends, which lost 3 bases and 8 bases, there was a span of 11 bases. In DNA, the CDR3 is TGTGCCAGCAGTGATGCTCAGGGCTACACCATATATTTT. Translated, it gives CASSDAQGYTIYF.

This rearrangement joins TRBV4-3 to TRBJ1-1; perhaps TRBD1 as D (6 bases). CDR1 is LGHNA and CDR2 is YSLEER in the germline V gene. This CDR3 spans 13 amino acids. The V end was cut by 1 base, the J end by 6 bases, with 9 bases between. The CDR3 here is CASSQVSGAEAFF. The CDR3 region has the DNA TGCGCCAGCAGCCAAGTGTCAGGGGCTGAAGCTTTCTTT.

The chain is built from TRBV7-2 and TRBJ1-1; the D gene is possibly TRBD1 (6 bases). V was shortened by 5 bases and J by 12 bases, with 16 bases between the two germline ends. Germline assignment: CDR1 SGHTA and CDR2 FQGNSA. The CDR3 is 12 residues long. The CDR3 sequence is CASSRTGRLTFF. In DNA, the CDR3 is TGTGCCAGCAGCCGAACAGGGCGTTTAACTTTCTTT.

J is TRBJ1-3 and V is TRBV5-6; D gene uncertain. Trimming left V 4 bases short and J 0 bases short, with 8 bases between. Germline V gene lookup returns CDR1 SGHDT and CDR2 YYEEEE. The length of the CDR3 is 14 residues. In DNA, the CDR3 is TGTGCCAGCAGCCCAGTTGACTCTGGAAACACCATATATTTT. Its protein is CASSPVDSGNTIYF. Combining the CDR3 with reference TRBV5-6 and TRBJ1-3 gives the whole variable domain DAGVTQSPTHLIKTRGQQVTLRCSPKSGHDTVSWYQQALGQGPQFIFQYYEEEERQRGNFPDRFSGHQFPNYSSELNVNALLLGDSALYLCASSPVDSGNTIYFGEGSWLTVV.

The chain links TRBV12-3 or TRBV12-4 to TRBJ2-7; D unclear. Deletions cut 2 bases from V and 4 bases from J, with 6 bases between. This CDR3 is 12 amino acids long. The CDR3 here is CASSLREYEQYF. CDR3 DNA sequence: TGTGCCAGCAGTTTACGCGAATACGAGCAGTACTTC.

The chain links TRBV15 to TRBJ1-1, with 7 bases that match TRBD1. The CDR3 is made up of 15 amino acids. Per germline, CDR1 LNHNV and CDR2 YYDKDF (reference sequence). V gave up 0 bases and J gave up 5 bases; unmatched junction bases: 6. CDR3 in DNA: TGTGCCACCAGCAGAGAGATACAGGGGCGGACTGAAGCTTTCTTT. It yields the protein CATSREIQGRTEAFF.

The J gene is TRBJ2-5, the V gene TRBV15, with D possibly matching TRBD1 (5 bases). Trimming removed 1 base from V and 4 bases from J, with 13 bases in between. CDR3 length: 15 residues. CDR1 and CDR2 from the germline V gene are LNHNV and YYDKDF (reference sequence). CDR3 region: CATSRGTGGPETQYF. The CDR3 region has the DNA TGTGCCACCAGCAGAGGCACAGGCGGACCAGAGACCCAGTACTTC.

This chain uses TRBV5-1 with TRBJ2-2, with 8 nucleotides matching TRBD1. The CDR3 length is 16 residues. In germline, CDR1 is SGHRS, CDR2 YFSETQ. Trimming removed 0 bases from V and 6 bases from J; junction bases left unmatched: 7. CDR3 coding DNA: TGCGCCAGCAGCTTGGAAGGCAGGGGGCTGCCCGGGGAGCTGTTTTTT. This sequence encodes CASSLEGRGLPGELFF.

The gene calls are TRBV28 and TRBJ1-2; 8 bases are shared with TRBD1. CDR3 length: 15 residues. Germline loops: CDR1 MDHEN, CDR2 SYDVKM. V was clipped by 1 base and J by 6 bases; unmatched bases: 7. The CDR3 protein is CASSLSVGQGDGYTF. CDR3 in DNA: TGTGCCAGCAGTTTATCCGTCGGACAGGGTGATGGCTACACCTTC.

This clone has more than one count but fewer than ten. V and J are TRBV5-1 and TRBJ1-2; weak D call: TRBD1 (6 bases). This CDR3 spans 13 amino acids. V was shortened by 3 bases and J by 4 bases, with 10 bases between the two germline ends. Per the germline V gene, CDR1 is SGHRS and CDR2 is YFSETQ. The CDR3 sequence is CASSYGTSYGYTF. The CDR3, as DNA: TGCGCCAGCAGCTACGGGACATCCTATGGCTACACCTTC.